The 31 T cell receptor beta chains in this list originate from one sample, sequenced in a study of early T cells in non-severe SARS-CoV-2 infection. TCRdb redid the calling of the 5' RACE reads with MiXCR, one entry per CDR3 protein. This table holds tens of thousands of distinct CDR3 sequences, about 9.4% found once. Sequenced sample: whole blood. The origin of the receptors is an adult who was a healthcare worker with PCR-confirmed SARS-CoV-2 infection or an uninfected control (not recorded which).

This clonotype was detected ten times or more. CDR3 bases: TGTGCCTGGAGTGTAAAGGGGACAGGGAGGCGCACTGAAGCTTTCTTT. It specifies CAWSVKGTGRRTEAFF. This chain connects TRBV30 to TRBJ1-1; 9 positions match TRBD1. The CDR3 extends over 16 amino acids. Germline V CDR1 and CDR2: GTSNPN, SVGIG (reference sequence). The J segment lost 4 bases and the V segment lost 0 bases, leaving 9 bases of the junction unmatched.

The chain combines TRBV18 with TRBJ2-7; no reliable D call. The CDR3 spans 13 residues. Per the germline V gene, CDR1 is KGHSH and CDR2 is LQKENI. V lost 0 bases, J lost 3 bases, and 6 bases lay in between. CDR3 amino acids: CASSPPGHYEQYF. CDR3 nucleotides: TGTGCCAGCTCACCACCGGGCCACTACGAGCAGTACTTC.

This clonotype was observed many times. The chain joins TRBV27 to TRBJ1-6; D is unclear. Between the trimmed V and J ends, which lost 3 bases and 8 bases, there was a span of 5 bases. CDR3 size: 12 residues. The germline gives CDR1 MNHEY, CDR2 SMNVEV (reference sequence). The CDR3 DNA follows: TGTGCCAGCAGTTTTAGGGATTCACCCCTCCACTTT. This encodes CASSFRDSPLHF.

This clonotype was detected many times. The CDR3 region has the DNA TGTGCCAGCAGCAGAAGGAGGGAGTCTGGGGCCAACGTCCTGACTTTC. Translated, it gives CASSRRRESGANVLTF. The genes are TRBV2 and TRBJ2-6; TRBD2 might be the D (6 bases). The CDR3 runs 16 residues. Germline assignment: CDR1 SNHLY and CDR2 FYNNEI. V dropped 6 bases and J dropped 1 base, with 13 bases sitting between them.

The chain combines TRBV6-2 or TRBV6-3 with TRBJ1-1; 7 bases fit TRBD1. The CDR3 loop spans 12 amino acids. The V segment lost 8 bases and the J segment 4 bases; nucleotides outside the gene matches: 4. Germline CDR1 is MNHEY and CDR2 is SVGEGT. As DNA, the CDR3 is TGTGCCAGCTCAGAGGGGGCCACTGAAGCTTTCTTT. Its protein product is CASSEGATEAFF.

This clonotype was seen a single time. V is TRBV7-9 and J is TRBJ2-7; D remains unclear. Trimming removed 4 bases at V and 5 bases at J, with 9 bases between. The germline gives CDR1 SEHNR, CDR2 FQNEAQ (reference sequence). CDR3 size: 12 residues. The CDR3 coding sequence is TGTGCCAGCAGCTCCGTAGTACACGAGCAGTACTTC. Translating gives CASSSVVHEQYF.

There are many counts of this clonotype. CDR3 nucleotide sequence: TGTGCCAGCAGCTTAGGATATACAGATACGCAGTATTTT. Protein sequence: CASSLGYTDTQYF. The chain couples TRBV7-2 to TRBJ2-3, with no clear D. V was cut by 1 base and J by 3 bases, with 5 bases left in between. Per the germline V gene, CDR1 is SGHTA and CDR2 is FQGNSA. CDR3 size: 13 residues.

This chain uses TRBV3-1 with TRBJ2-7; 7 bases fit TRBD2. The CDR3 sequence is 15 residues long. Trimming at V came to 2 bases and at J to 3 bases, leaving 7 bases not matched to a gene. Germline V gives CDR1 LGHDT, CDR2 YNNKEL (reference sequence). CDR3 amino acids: CASSQPGGPHYEQYF. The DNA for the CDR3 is TGTGCCAGCAGCCAACCGGGAGGACCGCACTACGAGCAGTACTTC.

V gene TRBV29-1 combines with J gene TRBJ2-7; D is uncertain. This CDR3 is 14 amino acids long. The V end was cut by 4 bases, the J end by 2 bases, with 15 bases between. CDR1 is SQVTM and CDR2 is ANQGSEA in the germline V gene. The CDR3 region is CSVGVRSPTYEQYF. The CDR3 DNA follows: TGCAGCGTTGGCGTCAGGTCACCAACCTACGAGCAGTACTTC.

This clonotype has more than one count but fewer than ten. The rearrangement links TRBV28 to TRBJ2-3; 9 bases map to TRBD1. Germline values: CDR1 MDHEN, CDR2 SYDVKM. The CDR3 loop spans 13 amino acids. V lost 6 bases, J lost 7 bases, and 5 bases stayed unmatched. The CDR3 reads CASSTDRGYTQYF. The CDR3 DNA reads TGTGCCAGCAGCACGGACAGGGGTTATACGCAGTATTTT.

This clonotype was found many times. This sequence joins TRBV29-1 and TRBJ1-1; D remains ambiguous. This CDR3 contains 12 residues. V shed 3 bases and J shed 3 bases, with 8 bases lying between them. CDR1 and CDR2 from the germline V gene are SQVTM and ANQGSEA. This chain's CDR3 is CSVDPWHTEAFF. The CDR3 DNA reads TGCAGCGTTGATCCCTGGCACACTGAAGCTTTCTTT.

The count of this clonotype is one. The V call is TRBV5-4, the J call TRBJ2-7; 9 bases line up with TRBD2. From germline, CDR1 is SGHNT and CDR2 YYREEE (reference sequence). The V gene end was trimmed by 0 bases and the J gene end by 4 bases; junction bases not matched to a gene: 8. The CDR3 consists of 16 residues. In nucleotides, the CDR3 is TGTGCCAGCAGCTTGGGCCTAGCGGGGCCAGCGTACGAGCAGTACTTC. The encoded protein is CASSLGLAGPAYEQYF. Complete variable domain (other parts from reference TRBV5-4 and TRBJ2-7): ETGVTQSPTHLIKTRGQQVTLRCSSQSGHNTVSWYQQALGQGPQFIFQYYREEENGRGNFPPRFSGLQFPNYSSELNVNALELDDSALYLCASSLGLAGPAYEQYFGPGTRLTVT.

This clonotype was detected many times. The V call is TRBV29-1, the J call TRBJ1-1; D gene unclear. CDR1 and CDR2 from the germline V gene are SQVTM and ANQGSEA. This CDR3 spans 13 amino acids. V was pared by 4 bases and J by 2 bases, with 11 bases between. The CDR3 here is CSVVWVTNTEAFF. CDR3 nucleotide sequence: TGCAGCGTTGTTTGGGTGACTAACACTGAAGCTTTCTTT.

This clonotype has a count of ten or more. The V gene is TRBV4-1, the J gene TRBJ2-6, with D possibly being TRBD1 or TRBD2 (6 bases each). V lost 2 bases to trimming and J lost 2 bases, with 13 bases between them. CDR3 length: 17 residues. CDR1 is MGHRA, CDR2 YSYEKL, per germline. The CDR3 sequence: CASSQPGGGPGANVLTF. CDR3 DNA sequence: TGCGCCAGCAGCCAACCAGGAGGGGGGCCTGGGGCCAACGTCCTGACTTTC.

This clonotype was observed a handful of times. The CDR3 region has the DNA TGTGCCAGCAGCTCCCGCGCAGATACGCAGTATTTT. It specifies CASSSRADTQYF. The V and J genes are TRBV7-2 and TRBJ2-3; D ambiguous. Germline CDR1 is SGHTA and CDR2 is FQGNSA. Trimming left V 4 bases short and J 4 bases short, with 6 bases between. The CDR3 contains 12 residues.

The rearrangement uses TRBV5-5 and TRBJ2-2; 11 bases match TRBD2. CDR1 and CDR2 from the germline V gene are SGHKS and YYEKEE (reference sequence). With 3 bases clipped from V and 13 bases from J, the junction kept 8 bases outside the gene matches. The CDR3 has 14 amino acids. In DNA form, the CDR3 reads TGTGCCAGCAGCTCAACCGGGACTAGCGGCGGGCTGTTTTTT. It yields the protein CASSSTGTSGGLFF.

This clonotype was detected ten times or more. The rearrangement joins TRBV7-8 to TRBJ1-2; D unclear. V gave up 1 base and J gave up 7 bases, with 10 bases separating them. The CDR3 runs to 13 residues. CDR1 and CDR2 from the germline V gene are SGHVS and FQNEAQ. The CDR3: CASSLGVYRGYTF. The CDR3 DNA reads TGTGCCAGCAGCTTAGGGGTATACCGTGGCTACACCTTC.

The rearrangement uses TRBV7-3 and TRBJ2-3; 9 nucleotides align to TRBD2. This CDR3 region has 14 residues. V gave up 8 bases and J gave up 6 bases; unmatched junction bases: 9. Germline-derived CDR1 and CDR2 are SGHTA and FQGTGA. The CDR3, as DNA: TGTGCCAGCGAGGGCGGGAGGGCCCCCGATACGCAGTATTTT. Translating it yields CASEGGRAPDTQYF.

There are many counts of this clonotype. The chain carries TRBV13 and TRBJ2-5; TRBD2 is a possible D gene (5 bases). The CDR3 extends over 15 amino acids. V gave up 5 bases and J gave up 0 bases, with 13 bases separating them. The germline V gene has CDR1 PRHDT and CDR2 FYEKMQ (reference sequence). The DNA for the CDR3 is TGTGCCAGCAGCAGTTCGTGGGGAGACCAAGAGACCCAGTACTTC. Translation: CASSSSWGDQETQYF.

CDR3 bases: TGTGCCAGCAGCCCAACCACCACAGGAGATAGCAATCAGCCCCAGCATTTT. It specifies CASSPTTTGDSNQPQHF. The chain recombines TRBV7-8 with TRBJ1-5, with D tentatively TRBD1 (5 bases). The CDR3 runs to 17 residues. V lost 5 bases and J lost 0, with 17 bases in between. In germline, CDR1 is SGHVS, CDR2 FQNEAQ.

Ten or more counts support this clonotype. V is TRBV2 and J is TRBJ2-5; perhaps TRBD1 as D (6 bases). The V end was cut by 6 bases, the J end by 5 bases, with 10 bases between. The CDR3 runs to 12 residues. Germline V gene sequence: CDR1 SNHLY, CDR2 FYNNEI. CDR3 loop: CASRNRDETQYF. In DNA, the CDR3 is TGTGCCAGCAGGAACAGGGATGAGACCCAGTACTTC.

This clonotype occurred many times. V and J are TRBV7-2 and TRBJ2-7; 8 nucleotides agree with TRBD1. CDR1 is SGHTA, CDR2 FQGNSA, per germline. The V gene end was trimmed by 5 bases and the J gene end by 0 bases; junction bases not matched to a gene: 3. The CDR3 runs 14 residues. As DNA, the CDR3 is TGTGCCAGCAGCCGGGACAGGAACTCCTACGAGCAGTACTTC. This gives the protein CASSRDRNSYEQYF.

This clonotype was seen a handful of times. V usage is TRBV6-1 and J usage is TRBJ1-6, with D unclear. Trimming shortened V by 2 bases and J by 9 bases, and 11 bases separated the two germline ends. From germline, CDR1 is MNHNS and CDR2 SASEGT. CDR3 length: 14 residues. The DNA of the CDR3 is TGTGCCAGCAGTGAACGCGGCTCGTCTTCACCCCTCCACTTT. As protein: CASSERGSSSPLHF.

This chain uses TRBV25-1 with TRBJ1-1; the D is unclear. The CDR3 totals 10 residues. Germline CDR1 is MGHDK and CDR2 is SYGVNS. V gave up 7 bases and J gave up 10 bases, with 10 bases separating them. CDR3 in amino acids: CASTVFGAFF. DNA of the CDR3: TGTGCCAGCACTGTGTTCGGAGCTTTCTTT.

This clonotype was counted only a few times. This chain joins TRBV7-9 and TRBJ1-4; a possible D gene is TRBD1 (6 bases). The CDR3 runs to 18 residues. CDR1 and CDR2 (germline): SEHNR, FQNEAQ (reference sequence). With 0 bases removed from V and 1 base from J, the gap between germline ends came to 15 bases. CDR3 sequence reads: CASSLARAGDGTNEKLFF. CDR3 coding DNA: TGTGCCAGCAGCTTAGCGCGGGCAGGGGACGGAACTAATGAAAAACTGTTTTTT.

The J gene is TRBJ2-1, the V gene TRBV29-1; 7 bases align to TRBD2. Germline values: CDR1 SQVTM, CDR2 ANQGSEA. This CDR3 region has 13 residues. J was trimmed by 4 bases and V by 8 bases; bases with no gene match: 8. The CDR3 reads CSMTGGSYNEQFF. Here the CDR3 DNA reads TGCAGCATGACGGGGGGTTCATACAATGAGCAGTTCTTC.

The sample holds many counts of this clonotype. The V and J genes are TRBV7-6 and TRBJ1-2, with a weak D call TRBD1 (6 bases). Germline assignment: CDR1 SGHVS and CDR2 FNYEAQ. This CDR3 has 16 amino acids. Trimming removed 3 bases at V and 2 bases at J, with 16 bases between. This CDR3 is CASSLGRGEGNYGYTF. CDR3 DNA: TGTGCCAGCAGCTTGGGCAGGGGCGAAGGAAACTATGGCTACACCTTC.

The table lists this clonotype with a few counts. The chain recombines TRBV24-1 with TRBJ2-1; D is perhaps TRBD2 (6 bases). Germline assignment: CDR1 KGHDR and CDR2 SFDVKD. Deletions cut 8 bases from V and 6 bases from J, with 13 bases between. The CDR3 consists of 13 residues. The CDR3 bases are TGTGCCACCAATGGCGGGGTCAGCAATGAGCAGTTCTTC. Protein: CATNGGVSNEQFF.

The CDR3 DNA is TGCAGTGCTAGAGATCTAGAACTGCAAGAGACCCAGTACTTC. Amino acids: CSARDLELQETQYF. The chain uses TRBV20-1 and TRBJ2-5; D is unresolved. In germline, CDR1 is DFQATT, CDR2 SNEGSKA (reference sequence). The CDR3 runs 14 residues. V lost 0 bases and J lost 2, with 10 bases in between.

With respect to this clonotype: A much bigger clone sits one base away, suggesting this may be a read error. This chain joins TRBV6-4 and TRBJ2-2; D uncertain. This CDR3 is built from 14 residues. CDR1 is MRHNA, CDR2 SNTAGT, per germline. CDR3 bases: TGTGCCAGCAGTGCAAGCGAAAACACCAGGGAGCTGTTTTTT. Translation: CASSASENTRELFF.

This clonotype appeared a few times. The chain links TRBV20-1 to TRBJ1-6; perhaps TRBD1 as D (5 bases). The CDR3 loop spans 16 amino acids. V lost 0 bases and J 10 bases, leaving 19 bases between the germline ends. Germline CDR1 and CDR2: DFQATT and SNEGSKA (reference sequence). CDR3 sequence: CSARDRRAGDPSPLHF. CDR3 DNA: TGCAGTGCTAGAGATCGCAGGGCGGGTGACCCCTCACCCCTCCACTTT.